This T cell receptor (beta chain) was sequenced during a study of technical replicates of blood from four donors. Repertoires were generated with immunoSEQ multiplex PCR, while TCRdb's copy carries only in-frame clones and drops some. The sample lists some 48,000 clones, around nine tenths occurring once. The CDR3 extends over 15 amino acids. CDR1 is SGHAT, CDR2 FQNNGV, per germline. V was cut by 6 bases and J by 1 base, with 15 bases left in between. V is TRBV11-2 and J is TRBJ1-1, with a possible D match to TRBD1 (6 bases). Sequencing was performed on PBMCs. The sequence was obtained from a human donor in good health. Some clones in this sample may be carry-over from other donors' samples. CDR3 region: CASSTSWDTNTEAFF. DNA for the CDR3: TGTGCCAGCAGTACCAGTTGGGACACGAACACTGAAGCTTTCTTT.